Here is one TCR beta chain with its context. These data belong to a study of control samples from healthy donors and cancer patients. Germline CDR1 reads WNHNN; CDR2 reads SYGVQD (reference sequence). The CDR3 totals 15 residues. With V trimmed by 3 bases and J by 1 base, 5 bases remained unmatched. The repertoire was sequenced with immunoSEQ multiplex PCR; TCRdb's copy has only in-frame clones and lacks some. The table has 120,000 to 150,000 clones, 80% to 95% seen once; the top ten hold 5.8%. Sequences were obtained from blood. This TCR derives from a man younger than 35 in good health. The chain uses TRBV10-1 and TRBJ1-1, with 7 bases identical to TRBD1. CDR3 sequence: CASSDLGQPNTEAFF. The CDR3 region has the DNA TGCGCCAGCAGTGATCTGGGACAGCCGAACACTGAAGCTTTCTTT.